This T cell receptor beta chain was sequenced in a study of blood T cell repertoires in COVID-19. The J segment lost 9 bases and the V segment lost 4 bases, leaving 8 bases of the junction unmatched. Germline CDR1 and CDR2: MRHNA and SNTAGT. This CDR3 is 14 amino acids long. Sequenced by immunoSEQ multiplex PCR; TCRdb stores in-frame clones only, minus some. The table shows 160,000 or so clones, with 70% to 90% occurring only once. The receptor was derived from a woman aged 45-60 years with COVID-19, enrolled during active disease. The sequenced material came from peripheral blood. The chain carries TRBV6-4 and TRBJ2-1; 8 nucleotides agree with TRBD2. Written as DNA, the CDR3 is TGTGCCAGCAGTGTAACGGGACTAGTGGGTGAGCAGTTCTTC. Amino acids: CASSVTGLVGEQFF.